The 32 T cell receptor beta chains below come from one sample, sequenced in a study of cytotoxic CD8 clonotypes in ibrutinib-treated CLL. Here immunoSEQ multiplex PCR was the method, and the copy in TCRdb shows in-frame clones only, minus some. The data show 250,000 to 350,000 clones, around 76% seen once. The sequences come from PBMCs, collected at disease progression, from a patient treated with ibrutinib. The receptors come from a human donor with chronic lymphocytic leukemia.

The chain joins TRBV7-9 to TRBJ1-2; perhaps TRBD1 as D (6 bases). Trimming shortened V by 0 bases and J by 4 bases, and 12 bases separated the two germline ends. Looked up from germline, CDR1 is SEHNR and CDR2 is FQNEAQ (reference sequence). This CDR3 is 15 amino acids long. The chain's CDR3 is CASSLAGGASYGYTF. Here the CDR3 DNA reads TGTGCCAGCAGCTTAGCGGGGGGCGCTAGCTATGGCTACACCTTC.

The chain uses TRBV7-2 and TRBJ1-2; D gene uncertain. The CDR3 loop spans 13 amino acids. Germline V CDR1 and CDR2: SGHTA, FQGNSA. The V end lost 5 bases, the J end lost 4 bases, and 11 bases lay between the germline ends. The CDR3 sequence is CASSPTGIYGYTF. The CDR3 DNA sequence: TGTGCCAGCAGCCCTACGGGGATCTATGGCTACACCTTC.

The rearrangement links TRBV27 to TRBJ1-6; TRBD1 is a possible D gene (5 bases). V dropped 3 bases and J dropped 8 bases, with 8 bases sitting between them. The CDR3 is made up of 13 amino acids. Germline loops: CDR1 MNHEY, CDR2 SMNVEV (reference sequence). In nucleotides, the CDR3 is TGTGCCAGCAGTTTTGGCAGGGATTCACCCCTCCACTTT. This gives the protein CASSFGRDSPLHF.

This clone was picked up a small number of times. The rearrangement uses TRBV6-5 and TRBJ2-1; 14 positions agree with TRBD2. CDR1 and CDR2 from the germline V gene are MNHEY and SVGAGI. The CDR3 loop spans 13 amino acids. V lost 9 bases, J lost 7 bases, and 2 bases stayed unmatched. CDR3 sequence reads: CASRTSGRNEQFF. The CDR3 DNA reads TGTGCCAGTAGGACTAGCGGGAGGAATGAGCAGTTCTTC.

The chain is built from TRBV5-4 and TRBJ1-2; D is unclear. With 0 bases removed from V and 2 bases from J, the gap between germline ends came to 8 bases. This CDR3 has 14 amino acids. The germline gives CDR1 SGHNT, CDR2 YYREEE (reference sequence). In nucleotides, the CDR3 is TGTGCCAGCAGCTTGGGGACGGCAAACTATGGCTACACCTTC. It is translated as CASSLGTANYGYTF.

This clone has just a few counts. The chain uses TRBV27 and TRBJ1-1; D remains ambiguous. Germline CDR1 is MNHEY and CDR2 is SMNVEV (reference sequence). Trimming removed 5 bases from V and 4 bases from J, with 5 bases in between. This CDR3 contains 11 residues. In nucleotides, the CDR3 is TGTGCCAGCAGTGGAGGCACTGAAGCTTTCTTT. Translation: CASSGGTEAFF.

The rearrangement joins TRBV29-1 to TRBJ2-3; 14 bases align to TRBD2. Germline CDR1 is SQVTM and CDR2 is ANQGSEA. V lost 7 bases to trimming and J lost 7 bases; unmatched junction nucleotides: 4. This CDR3 has 13 amino acids. DNA of the CDR3: TGCAGCGGGGGACTAGCGGGGGCCCATACGCAGTATTTT. This translates into CSGGLAGAHTQYF.

CDR3 sequence (DNA): TGTGCCAGCTCAGCCGAACTAGCGTCCTTAACAGATACGCAGTATTTT. It encodes CASSAELASLTDTQYF. The chain carries TRBV18 and TRBJ2-3; 7 bases align to TRBD2. The J segment lost 3 bases and the V segment lost 5 bases, leaving 11 bases of the junction unmatched. CDR3 size: 16 residues. The germline gives CDR1 KGHSH, CDR2 LQKENI.

This clone was observed once. This chain uses TRBV27 with TRBJ2-5; the D gene is possibly TRBD1 (6 bases). Germline V CDR1 and CDR2: MNHEY, SMNVEV (reference sequence). Trimming cost V 4 bases and J 0 bases, with 12 bases left between them. The length of the CDR3 is 15 residues. The CDR3 nucleotides are TGTGCCAGCAGTTACAGGGATAAGTACCAAGAGACCCAGTACTTC. It encodes CASSYRDKYQETQYF.

The chain couples TRBV2 to TRBJ2-5; 7 nucleotides match TRBD1. This CDR3 comprises 13 residues. CDR1 is SNHLY and CDR2 is FYNNEI in the germline V gene. The V and J ends lost 6 bases and 1 base, in that order; junction bases with no gene match: 2. The CDR3, as DNA: TGTGCCAGCAGCGACAGGGCCCAAGAGACCCAGTACTTC. Protein: CASSDRAQETQYF.

V usage is TRBV7-9 and J usage is TRBJ2-5, with D perhaps matching TRBD1 (6 bases). CDR1 and CDR2 from the germline V gene are SEHNR and FQNEAQ (reference sequence). The CDR3 is 17 amino acids. Trimming cost V 4 bases and J 0 bases, with 18 bases left between them. CDR3 coding DNA: TGTGCCAGCAGCTCGAGCAGTCTGGGGGCCTACCAAGAGACCCAGTACTTC. This encodes CASSSSSLGAYQETQYF.

The chain links TRBV9 to TRBJ1-6; D gene ambiguous. The V and J ends lost 0 bases and 6 bases respectively, with 13 bases between them. The CDR3 is made up of 16 amino acids. Germline CDR1 and CDR2: SGDLS and YYNGEE. The CDR3 DNA sequence: TGTGCCAGCAGCGTAGCTACGGGAGTAGGTAATTCACCCCTCCACTTT. Amino acid sequence: CASSVATGVGNSPLHF.

The CDR3 loop reads CASSAPGQVYNEQFF. DNA of the CDR3: TGTGCCAGCAGTGCCCCGGGACAGGTCTACAATGAGCAGTTCTTC. V is TRBV6-6 and J is TRBJ2-1; 8 bases map to TRBD1. This CDR3 is built from 15 residues. Losses at the gene ends were 5 bases for V and 3 bases for J; bases not matched to a gene: 6. The germline V gene encodes CDR1 MNHNY and CDR2 SVGAGI (reference sequence).

This clone appeared a few times. This chain connects TRBV9 to TRBJ1-4; TRBD1 is a possible D gene (5 bases). The CDR3 extends over 15 amino acids. Trimming shortened V by 0 bases and J by 5 bases, and 11 bases separated the two germline ends. Germline lookup yields CDR1 SGDLS and CDR2 YYNGEE. Here the CDR3 DNA reads TGTGCCAGCAGCGTAGAGGCAGGGATAAATGAAAAACTGTTTTTT. Protein sequence: CASSVEAGINEKLFF.

V is TRBV7-3 and J is TRBJ2-3, with a possible D match to TRBD2 (6 bases). The V end was cut by 5 bases, the J end by 4 bases, with 13 bases between. The CDR3 spans 14 residues. Per germline, CDR1 SGHTA and CDR2 FQGTGA. The CDR3 here is CASSLSPGADTQYF. The CDR3 DNA is TGTGCCAGCAGCCTCAGTCCGGGGGCAGATACGCAGTATTTT. The full variable domain, in which reference TRBV7-3 and TRBJ2-3 provide the parts outside the CDR3, is GAGVSQTPSNKVTEKGKYVELRCDPISGHTALYWYRQSLGQGPEFLIYFQGTGAADDSGLPNDRFFAVRPEGSVSTLKIQRTERGDSAVYLCASSLSPGADTQYFGPGTRLTVL.

The chain links TRBV28 to TRBJ2-3, with 7 bases that match TRBD1. From germline, CDR1 is MDHEN and CDR2 SYDVKM. After removal of 3 bases from V and 2 bases from J, the junction contained 11 bases not matched to a gene. This CDR3 has 17 residues. The CDR3 bases are TGTGCCAGCAGTTTTCTCCCGATGACAGGGATCACAGATACGCAGTATTTT. Amino acids: CASSFLPMTGITDTQYF.

The rearrangement joins TRBV19 to TRBJ2-5, with TRBD1 as a possible D gene (5 bases). The CDR3 totals 13 residues. Germline V gene lookup returns CDR1 LNHDA and CDR2 SQIVND (reference sequence). Trimming removed 3 bases at V and 4 bases at J, with 9 bases between. CDR3 residues: CASSIVGAETQYF. CDR3 in DNA: TGTGCCAGTAGTATCGTAGGGGCAGAGACCCAGTACTTC.

This clone was seen a few times. V gene TRBV27 combines with J gene TRBJ1-2; a weak D match, TRBD1 (6 bases). Germline CDR1 is MNHEY and CDR2 is SMNVEV (reference sequence). The CDR3 has 15 amino acids. V was shortened by 0 bases and J by 3 bases, with 11 bases between the two germline ends. DNA of the CDR3: TGTGCCAGCAGTTTATCCTTTCCAGGGGACTATGGCTACACCTTC. Protein product: CASSLSFPGDYGYTF.

The chain couples TRBV4-3 to TRBJ2-1; D gene uncertain. V was clipped by 3 bases and J by 0 bases, with 12 bases between them. CDR1 LGHNA and CDR2 YSLEER come from the germline V gene. The CDR3 covers 16 residues. CDR3 residues: CASSQGWSDSYNEQFF. For the CDR3, the DNA is TGCGCCAGCAGCCAGGGTTGGAGCGACTCCTACAATGAGCAGTTCTTC.

The rearrangement links TRBV5-6 to TRBJ2-7; D is possibly TRBD1 (6 bases). Trimming removed 4 bases from V and 5 bases from J, with 13 bases in between. Germline V gives CDR1 SGHDT, CDR2 YYEEEE. The CDR3 spans 13 residues. CDR3 sequence (DNA): TGTGCCAGCAGCGTGGACAGAAGGAACGAGCAGTACTTC. This sequence encodes CASSVDRRNEQYF.

The chain uses TRBV7-6 and TRBJ2-1; unclear D gene. The CDR3 loop spans 18 amino acids. Trimming stripped 3 bases from V and 0 bases from J, with 18 bases between. Germline V lookup: CDR1 SGHVS, CDR2 FNYEAQ. The CDR3 DNA is TGTGCCAGCAGCTTCTCTGATGGTTGGACGAGCTCCTACAATGAGCAGTTCTTC. As protein: CASSFSDGWTSSYNEQFF.

The chain links TRBV6-5 to TRBJ2-7; D is unclear. The CDR3 loop spans 12 amino acids. Germline V gives CDR1 MNHEY, CDR2 SVGAGI. With 6 bases removed from V and 6 bases from J, the gap between germline ends came to 12 bases. The CDR3 spells CASSNTRGEQYF. Written as DNA, the CDR3 is TGTGCCAGCAGCAACACCCGAGGCGAGCAGTACTTC.

The chain uses TRBV5-4 and TRBJ1-2; D uncertain. The CDR3 runs to 14 residues. CDR1 SGHNT and CDR2 YYREEE come from the germline V gene (reference sequence). Trimming shortened V by 0 bases and J by 7 bases, and 13 bases separated the two germline ends. The CDR3, as DNA: TGTGCCAGCAGCTTGGACAGCCTTGAATTTGGCTACACCTTC. As protein: CASSLDSLEFGYTF.

This clone was counted ten times or more. The chain is built from TRBV11-2 and TRBJ1-3; D is possibly TRBD1 (5 bases). Trimming stripped 5 bases from V and 4 bases from J, with 18 bases between. Germline values: CDR1 SGHAT, CDR2 FQNNGV. The CDR3 contains 16 residues. The CDR3 spells CASSVRRGSPGNTIYF. The CDR3 nucleotides read TGTGCCAGCAGCGTCCGGCGGGGGAGCCCGGGAAACACCATATATTTT.

J is TRBJ2-3 and V is TRBV6-5, with 7 bases identical to TRBD2. This CDR3 has 15 amino acids. V shed 6 bases, J shed 1 base, and the junction held 7 bases outside the gene matches. Germline CDR1 MNHEY, CDR2 SVGAGI. This chain's CDR3 is CASRTRTSGTDTQYF. The CDR3 DNA reads as TGTGCCAGCAGAACGCGAACTAGCGGCACAGATACGCAGTATTTT.

The chain carries TRBV28 and TRBJ2-1; no clear D gene. CDR3 length: 15 residues. Germline-derived CDR1 and CDR2 are MDHEN and SYDVKM. Between the trimmed V and J ends, which lost 2 bases and 4 bases, there was a span of 12 bases. Here the CDR3 reads CASSLTGSPYNEQFF. CDR3 bases: TGTGCCAGCAGTTTAACGGGTAGCCCTTACAATGAGCAGTTCTTC.

The chain is built from TRBV9 and TRBJ1-3, with D possibly TRBD1 on 6 matching bases. CDR1 is SGDLS and CDR2 is YYNGEE in the germline V gene. The V end lost 4 bases, the J end lost 2 bases, and 16 bases lay between the germline ends. The CDR3 spans 16 residues. The CDR3 DNA reads as TGTGCCAGCAGCTTAGCAACCGGGACAACTGGAAACACCATATATTTT. This sequence encodes CASSLATGTTGNTIYF.

The chain combines TRBV27 with TRBJ2-3; possible D gene TRBD2, 5 bases. CDR1 is MNHEY, CDR2 SMNVEV, per germline (reference sequence). Trimming removed 0 bases from V and 2 bases from J, with 6 bases in between. This CDR3 spans 14 amino acids. CDR3 coding DNA: TGTGCCAGCAGTTTATCGGGAGTCACAGATACGCAGTATTTT. Protein product: CASSLSGVTDTQYF.

This chain links TRBV7-9 with TRBJ1-2; D call uncertain. The length of the CDR3 is 16 residues. The ends were cut back, 0 bases at V and 0 bases at J, with 11 bases in the middle. Germline assignment: CDR1 SEHNR and CDR2 FQNEAQ (reference sequence). The CDR3 loop is CASSLAVASANYGYTF. The DNA for the CDR3 is TGTGCCAGCAGCTTAGCTGTGGCGTCGGCTAACTATGGCTACACCTTC.

This clone was counted a few times. This rearrangement joins TRBV19 to TRBJ2-2; D not certain. CDR1 LNHDA and CDR2 SQIVND come from the germline V gene (reference sequence). The V and J ends lost 4 bases and 4 bases respectively, with 7 bases between them. The CDR3 runs to 13 residues. The CDR3 DNA sequence: TGTGCCAGTAGTAGGTCGGCCACCGGGGAGCTGTTTTTT. Translating gives CASSRSATGELFF.

The J gene is TRBJ2-7, the V gene TRBV10-3; D is unresolved. CDR3 length equals 13 residues. Germline V gives CDR1 ENHRY, CDR2 SYGVKD. Between the trimmed V and J ends, which lost 7 bases and 1 base, there was a span of 11 bases. The CDR3 loop reads CAINLQESYEQYF. The CDR3 region has the DNA TGTGCCATCAACCTTCAGGAATCCTACGAGCAGTACTTC.

The chain is built from TRBV10-2 and TRBJ2-1; a weak D match, TRBD1 (6 bases). The CDR3 totals 11 residues. Trimming left V 11 bases short and J 11 bases short, with 16 bases between. The germline V gene has CDR1 WSHSY and CDR2 SAAADI. The CDR3 spells CACYRDTKQFF. The CDR3 bases are TGCGCCTGCTACCGGGACACCAAGCAGTTCTTC.